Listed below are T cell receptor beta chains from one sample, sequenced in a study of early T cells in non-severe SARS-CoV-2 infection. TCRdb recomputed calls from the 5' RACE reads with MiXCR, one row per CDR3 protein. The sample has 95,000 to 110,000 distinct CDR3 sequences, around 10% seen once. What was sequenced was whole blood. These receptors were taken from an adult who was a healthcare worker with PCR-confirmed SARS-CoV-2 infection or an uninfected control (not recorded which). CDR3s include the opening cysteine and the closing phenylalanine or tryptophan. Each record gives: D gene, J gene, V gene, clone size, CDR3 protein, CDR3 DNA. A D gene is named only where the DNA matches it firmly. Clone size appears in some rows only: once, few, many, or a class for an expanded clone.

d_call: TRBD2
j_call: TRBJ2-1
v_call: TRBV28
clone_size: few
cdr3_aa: CASSPFPGTISSYNEQFF
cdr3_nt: TGTGCCAGCAGTCCCTTTCCCGGGACTATCAGCTCCTACAATGAGCAGTTCTTC

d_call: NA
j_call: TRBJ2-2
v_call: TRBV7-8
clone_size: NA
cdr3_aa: CASSLVVGPNTGELFF
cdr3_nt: TGTGCCAGCAGCTTAGTTGTAGGGCCGAACACCGGGGAGCTGTTTTTT

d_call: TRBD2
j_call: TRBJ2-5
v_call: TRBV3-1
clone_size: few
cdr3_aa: CASSQGRTSGEVETQYF
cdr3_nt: TGTGCCAGCAGCCAAGGGCGGACTAGCGGGGAGGTTGAGACCCAGTACTTC

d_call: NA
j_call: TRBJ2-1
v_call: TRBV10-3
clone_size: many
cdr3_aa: CAKRGSCLFF
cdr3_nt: TGTGCCAAGAGGGGGTCTTGTCTGTTCTTC

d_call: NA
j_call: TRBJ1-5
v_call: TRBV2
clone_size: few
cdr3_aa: CASSPQGQPQHF
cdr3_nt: TGTGCCAGCAGTCCACAGGGTCAGCCCCAGCATTTT

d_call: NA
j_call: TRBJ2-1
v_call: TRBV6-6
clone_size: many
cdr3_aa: CASSYSRVTGNWDEQFF
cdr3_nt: TGTGCCAGCAGTTACTCAAGGGTGACGGGAAACTGGGATGAGCAGTTCTTC

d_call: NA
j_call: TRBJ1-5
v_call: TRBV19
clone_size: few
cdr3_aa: CASSIGGQPQHF
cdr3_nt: TGTGCCAGTAGTATTGGGGGTCAGCCCCAGCATTTT

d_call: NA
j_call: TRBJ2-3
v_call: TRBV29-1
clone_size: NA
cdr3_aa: CSVEALLGTRDTQYF
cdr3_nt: TGCAGCGTTGAAGCCCTGCTCGGGACTCGAGATACGCAGTATTTT

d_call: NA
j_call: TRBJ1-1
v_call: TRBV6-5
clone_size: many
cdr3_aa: CASSFKTGRTEAFF
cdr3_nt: TGTGCCAGCAGTTTCAAGACGGGGAGGACTGAAGCTTTCTTT

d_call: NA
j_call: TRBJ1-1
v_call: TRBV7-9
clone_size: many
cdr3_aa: CASSWDGDTEAFF
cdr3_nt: TGTGCCAGCAGCTGGGACGGCGACACTGAAGCTTTCTTT

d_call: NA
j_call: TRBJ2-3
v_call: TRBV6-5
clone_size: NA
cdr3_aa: CASSYSRGFTDTQYF
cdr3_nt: TGTGCCAGCAGTTACTCTCGGGGTTTCACAGATACGCAGTATTTT

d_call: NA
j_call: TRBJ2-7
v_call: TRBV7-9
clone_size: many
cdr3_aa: CASSFLSGPPFCEQYF
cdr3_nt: TGTGCCAGCAGCTTTCTCTCGGGGCCCCCTTTTTGTGAGCAGTACTTC

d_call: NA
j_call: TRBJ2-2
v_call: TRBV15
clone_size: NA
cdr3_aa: CATSPRLGELFF
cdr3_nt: TGTGCCACCAGCCCCAGGCTGGGGGAGCTGTTTTTT

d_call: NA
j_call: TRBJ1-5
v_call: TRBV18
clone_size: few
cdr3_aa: CASSREREPQHF
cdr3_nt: TGTGCCAGCTCACGGGAAAGGGAGCCCCAGCATTTT

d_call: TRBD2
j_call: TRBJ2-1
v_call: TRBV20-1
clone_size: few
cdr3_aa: CSARREWTNEQFF
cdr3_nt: TGCAGTGCTAGGCGGGAGTGGACAAATGAGCAGTTCTTC

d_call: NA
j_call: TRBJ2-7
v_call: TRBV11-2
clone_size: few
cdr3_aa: CASSQLSGSRLHAYEQYF
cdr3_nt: TGTGCCAGCAGCCAGCTTTCCGGGTCCAGACTTCATGCCTACGAGCAGTACTTC

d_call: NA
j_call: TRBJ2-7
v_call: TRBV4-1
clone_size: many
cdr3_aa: CASSQVLFITYEQYF
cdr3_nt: TGCGCCAGCAGCCAGGTTTTGTTCATTACCTACGAGCAGTACTTC

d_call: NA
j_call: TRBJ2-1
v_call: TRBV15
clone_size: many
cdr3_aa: CATSRPGLPRNEQFF
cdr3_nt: TGTGCCACCAGCAGACCGGGACTTCCGAGGAATGAGCAGTTCTTC

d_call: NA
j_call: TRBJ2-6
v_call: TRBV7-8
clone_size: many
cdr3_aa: CASSSLSAGGNLAGANVLTF
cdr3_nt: TGTGCCAGCAGCTCCCTGTCGGCAGGGGGGAATCTCGCTGGGGCCAACGTCCTGACTTTC

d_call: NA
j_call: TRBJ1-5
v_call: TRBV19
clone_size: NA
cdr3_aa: CASNGAAGGNQPQHF
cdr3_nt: TGTGCCAGTAATGGGGCGGCTGGGGGCAATCAGCCCCAGCATTTT

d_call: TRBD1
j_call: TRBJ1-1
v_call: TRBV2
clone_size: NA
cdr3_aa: CASRDRGGFATEAFF
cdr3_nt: TGTGCCAGCAGGGACAGGGGTGGATTTGCCACTGAAGCTTTCTTT

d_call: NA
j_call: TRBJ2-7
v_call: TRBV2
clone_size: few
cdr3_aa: CASSEDQAEQYF
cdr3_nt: TGTGCCAGCAGTGAAGACCAGGCCGAGCAGTACTTC

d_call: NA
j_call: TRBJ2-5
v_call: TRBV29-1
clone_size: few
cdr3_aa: CSVALADRETQYF
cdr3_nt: TGCAGCGTTGCACTAGCCGACCGGGAGACCCAGTACTTC

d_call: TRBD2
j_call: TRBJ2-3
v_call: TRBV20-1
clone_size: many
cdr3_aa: CSSPSGSHPDTQYF
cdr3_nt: TGCAGTAGCCCGAGCGGGAGTCACCCAGATACGCAGTATTTT

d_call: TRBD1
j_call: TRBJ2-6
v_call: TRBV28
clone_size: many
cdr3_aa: CASSQRTGAGANVLTF
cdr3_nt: TGTGCCAGCAGTCAACGGACAGGGGCTGGGGCCAACGTCCTGACTTTC

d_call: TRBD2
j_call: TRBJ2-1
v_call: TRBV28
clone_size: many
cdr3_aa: CASSLSGLAGEQFF
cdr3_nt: TGTGCCAGCAGTTTATCCGGACTAGCGGGTGAGCAGTTCTTC

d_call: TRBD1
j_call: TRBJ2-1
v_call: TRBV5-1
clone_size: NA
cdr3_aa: CASSSVRDRPEQFF
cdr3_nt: TGCGCCAGCAGTTCTGTGAGGGACAGGCCCGAGCAGTTCTTC

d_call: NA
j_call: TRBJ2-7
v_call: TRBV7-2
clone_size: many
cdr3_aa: CASSLSRLVIYEQYF
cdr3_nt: TGTGCCAGCAGCTTAAGTCGGCTAGTGATCTACGAGCAGTACTTC

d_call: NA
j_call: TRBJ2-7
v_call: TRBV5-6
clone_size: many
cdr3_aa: CASSSVGIYEQYF
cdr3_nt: TGTGCCAGCAGCTCCGTAGGCATCTACGAGCAGTACTTC

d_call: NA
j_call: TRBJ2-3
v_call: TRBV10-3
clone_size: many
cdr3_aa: CAISEGGGTDTQYF
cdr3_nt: TGTGCCATCAGTGAGGGCGGGGGCACAGATACGCAGTATTTT

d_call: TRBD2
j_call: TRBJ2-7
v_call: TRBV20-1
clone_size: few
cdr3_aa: CSARTTSGSSYEQYF
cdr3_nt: TGCAGTGCTAGAACTACTAGCGGGAGTTCCTACGAGCAGTACTTC

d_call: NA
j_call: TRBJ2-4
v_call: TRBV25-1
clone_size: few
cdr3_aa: CASSADRGGAKNIQYF
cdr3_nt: TGTGCCAGCAGTGCAGACCGTGGGGGTGCCAAAAACATTCAGTACTTC

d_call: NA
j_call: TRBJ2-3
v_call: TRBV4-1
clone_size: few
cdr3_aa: CASRPGDSGLTDTQYF
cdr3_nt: TGCGCCAGCAGGCCGGGGGATAGCGGACTCACAGATACGCAGTATTTT

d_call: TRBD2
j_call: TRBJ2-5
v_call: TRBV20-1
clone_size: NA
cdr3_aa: CSARGLAGGETQYF
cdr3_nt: TGCAGTGCTAGAGGCTTAGCGGGAGGAGAGACCCAGTACTTC

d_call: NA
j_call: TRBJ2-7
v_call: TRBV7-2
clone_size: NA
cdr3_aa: CASSGPNSYEQYF
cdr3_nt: TGTGCCAGCAGCGGACCGAACTCCTACGAGCAGTACTTC

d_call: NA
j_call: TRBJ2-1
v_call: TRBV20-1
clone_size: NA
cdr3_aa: CSARAMYRDEQFF
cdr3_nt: TGCAGTGCTAGAGCGATGTACCGGGACGAGCAGTTCTTC

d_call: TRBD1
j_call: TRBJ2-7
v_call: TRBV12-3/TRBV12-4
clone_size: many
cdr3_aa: CASSITGGGQQYF
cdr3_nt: TGTGCCAGCAGTATAACAGGGGGCGGTCAGCAGTACTTC

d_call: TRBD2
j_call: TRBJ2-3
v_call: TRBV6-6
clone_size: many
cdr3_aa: CASSYSPSGSLFWASTDTQYF
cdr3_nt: TGTGCCAGCAGTTACTCGCCTAGCGGGAGCCTCTTCTGGGCTAGCACAGATACGCAGTATTTT

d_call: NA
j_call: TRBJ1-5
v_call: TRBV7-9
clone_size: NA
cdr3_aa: CASSIGTAGYNQPQHF
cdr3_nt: TGTGCCAGCAGCATAGGGACGGCGGGGTACAATCAGCCCCAGCATTTT

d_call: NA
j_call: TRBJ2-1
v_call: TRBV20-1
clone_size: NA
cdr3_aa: CSARDPGYNEQFF
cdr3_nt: TGCAGTGCTAGAGATCCTGGGTACAATGAGCAGTTCTTC

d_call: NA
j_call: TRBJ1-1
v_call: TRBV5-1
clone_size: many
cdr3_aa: CASSVGGNTEAFF
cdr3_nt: TGCGCCAGCAGCGTGGGGGGGAACACTGAAGCTTTCTTT

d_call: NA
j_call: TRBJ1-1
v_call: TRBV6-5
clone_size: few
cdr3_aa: CASGRTEAFF
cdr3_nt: TGTGCCAGTGGGAGAACTGAAGCTTTCTTT